Each of the 9 T cell receptor beta chains below was sequenced from the same sample in a study of graft-versus-host responses after intestinal transplantation. These receptors lack a known antigen. The table came from immunoSEQ multiplex PCR; TCRdb's copy has only in-frame clones and leaves some out. The table lists about 88,000 clones, 94% of them singletons. The sequencing used unstimulated CD4+ T cells sorted from spleen or lymph node cells, collected before transplant. Receptors were obtained from a human donor who was the organ donor for an intestinal transplant.

V is TRBV10-3 and J is TRBJ2-7; D perhaps matches TRBD1 (6 bases). This CDR3 region has 14 residues. Germline V lookup: CDR1 ENHRY, CDR2 SYGVKD. V was cut by 5 bases and J by 4 bases, with 15 bases left in between. CDR3: CAISSQGGLYEQYF. DNA for the CDR3: TGTGCCATCAGTTCACAGGGTGGGCTTTACGAGCAGTACTTC.

The chain has TRBV5-1 and TRBJ1-1; D is uncertain. This CDR3 contains 13 residues. Trimming took off 4 bases at V and 1 base at J, with 8 bases between the two ends. Germline loops: CDR1 SGHRS, CDR2 YFSETQ. CDR3 sequence (DNA): TGCGCCAGCAGCGGATCAGCGAACACTGAAGCTTTCTTT. Translated, it gives CASSGSANTEAFF.

The V gene is TRBV10-3, the J gene TRBJ1-5; possibly TRBD1 for D (5 bases). This CDR3 has 13 amino acids. V lost 6 bases and J lost 2, with 8 bases in between. The germline V gene has CDR1 ENHRY and CDR2 SYGVKD. The CDR3 spells CAIRGVRNQPQHF. The CDR3 coding sequence is TGTGCCATCAGAGGGGTCCGCAATCAGCCCCAGCATTTT.

V gene TRBV5-4 combines with J gene TRBJ1-4; D gene uncertain. Looked up from germline, CDR1 is SGHNT and CDR2 is YYREEE (reference sequence). The V gene lost 1 base and the J gene lost 3 bases, with 7 bases spanning the gap. CDR3 length: 14 residues. Here the CDR3 DNA reads TGTGCCAGCAGCTTGCGTGGGCCTAATGAAAAACTGTTTTTT. As protein: CASSLRGPNEKLFF.

CDR3 sequence: CSVGETYGYTF. The DNA for the CDR3 is TGCAGCGTTGGGGAGACGTATGGCTACACCTTC. This chain uses TRBV29-1 with TRBJ1-2; no reliable D call. Germline V gives CDR1 SQVTM, CDR2 ANQGSEA. This CDR3 region has 11 residues. Trimming left V 4 bases short and J 5 bases short, with 8 bases between.

This clone was recorded once. This sequence joins TRBV28 and TRBJ2-2; D is unresolved. There are 12 residues in the CDR3. Trimming cost V 4 bases and J 6 bases, with 6 bases left between them. Germline values: CDR1 MDHEN, CDR2 SYDVKM. The CDR3 nucleotides are TGTGCCAGCAGTTCCTGGGCCGGGGAGCTGTTTTTT. Translation: CASSSWAGELFF.

The DNA of the CDR3 is TGTGCCAGCGGTGGGACAGGGAAACACGAGCAGTACTTC. It yields the protein CASGGTGKHEQYF. This chain connects TRBV25-1 to TRBJ2-7, with 9 bases matching TRBD1. The germline V gene encodes CDR1 MGHDK and CDR2 SYGVNS. V trimming: 8 bases; J trimming: 5 bases; junction bases outside the gene matches: 7. The CDR3 is 13 amino acids.

The rearrangement joins TRBV6-1 to TRBJ1-2; no reliable D call. This CDR3 is 16 amino acids long. The germline V and J ends were trimmed by 4 bases and 0 bases, with 15 bases remaining between them. The V gene's germline CDR1 is MNHNS and CDR2 SASEGT. CDR3 sequence reads: CASSGQQLKPNYGYTF. The CDR3 DNA sequence: TGTGCCAGCAGTGGACAACAGCTCAAACCTAACTATGGCTACACCTTC.

The CDR3 loop is CASRRAGQGASYEQYF. Written as DNA, the CDR3 is TGTGCCAGCAGAAGGGCAGGACAGGGGGCCTCCTACGAGCAGTACTTC. The chain has TRBV27 and TRBJ2-7; 11 nucleotides agree with TRBD1. Losses at the gene ends were 6 bases for V and 0 bases for J; bases not matched to a gene: 7. Germline loops: CDR1 MNHEY, CDR2 SMNVEV (reference sequence). The CDR3 totals 16 residues.